The clone carrying this T cell receptor (beta chain) was seen a single time. The entry originates in a study of control samples from healthy donors and cancer patients. Sequencing used immunoSEQ multiplex PCR; TCRdb keeps in-frame clones, though not all of them. The table has 85,000 to 95,000 clones, more than 85% seen once; the top ten hold over 0.75%. Germline V lookup: CDR1 GTSNPN, CDR2 SVGIG (reference sequence). V lost 4 bases to trimming and J lost 0 bases, with 15 bases between them. CDR3 size: 15 residues. The chain couples TRBV30 to TRBJ1-1, with TRBD1 as a possible D gene (5 bases). This TCR was recovered from a woman aged 30 to 39 in good health. The specimen sequenced was blood. The CDR3 is CAWKGRGWMNTEAFF. The DNA of the CDR3 is TGTGCCTGGAAGGGGAGGGGCTGGATGAACACTGAAGCTTTCTTT.